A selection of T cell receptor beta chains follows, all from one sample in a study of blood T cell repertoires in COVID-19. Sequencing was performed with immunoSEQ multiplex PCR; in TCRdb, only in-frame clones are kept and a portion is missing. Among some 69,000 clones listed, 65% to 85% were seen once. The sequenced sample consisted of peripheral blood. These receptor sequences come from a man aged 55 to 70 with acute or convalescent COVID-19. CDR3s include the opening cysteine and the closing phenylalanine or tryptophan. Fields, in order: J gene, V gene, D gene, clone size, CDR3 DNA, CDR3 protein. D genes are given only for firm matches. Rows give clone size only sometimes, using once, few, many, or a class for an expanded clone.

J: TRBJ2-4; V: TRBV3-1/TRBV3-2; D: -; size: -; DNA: TGTGCCAGCAGCCCCACCCGGCGGGGACTCAAAAACATTCAGTACTTC; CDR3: CASSPTRRGLKNIQYF
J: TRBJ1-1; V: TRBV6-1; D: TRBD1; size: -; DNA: TGTGCCAGCAGTGAACCGGACAGGGCGGCCACTGAAGCTTTCTTT; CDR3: CASSEPDRAATEAFF
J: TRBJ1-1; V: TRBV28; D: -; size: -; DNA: TGTGCCAGCAGTTCCGGGGAGCAGAACACTGAAGCTTTCTTT; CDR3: CASSSGEQNTEAFF
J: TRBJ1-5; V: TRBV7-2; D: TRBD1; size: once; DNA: TGTGCCAGCAGCCAAAGGACAGGGGTCGGCAATCAGCCCCAGCATTTT; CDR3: CASSQRTGVGNQPQHF
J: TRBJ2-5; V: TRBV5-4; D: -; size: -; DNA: TGTGCCAGCAGCTTAAGACAGGCCTTACAGGAGACCCAGTACTTC; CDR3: CASSLRQALQETQYF
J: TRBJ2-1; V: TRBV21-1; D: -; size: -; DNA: TGTGCCAGCAGCAAAGCGAGTACGACAGGGATCTCCTACAATGAGCAGTTCTTC; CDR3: CASSKASTTGISYNEQFF
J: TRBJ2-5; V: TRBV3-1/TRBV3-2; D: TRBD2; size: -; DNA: TGTGCCAGCAGCCCCCTTCTTGAGGCGGGGGGCCAAGAGACCCAGTACTTC; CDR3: CASSPLLEAGGQETQYF
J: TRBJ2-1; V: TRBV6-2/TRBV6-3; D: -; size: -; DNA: TGTGCCAGCAGTTACACTGGGAGCTCCTACAATGAGCAGTTCTTC; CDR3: CASSYTGSSYNEQFF
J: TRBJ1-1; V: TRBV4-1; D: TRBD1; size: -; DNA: TGCGCCAGCAGCCCGGGACAGGGCACCACTGAAGCTTTCTTT; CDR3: CASSPGQGTTEAFF
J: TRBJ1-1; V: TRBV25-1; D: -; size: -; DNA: TGTGCCAGCAGTGAGGCAGGGTCTAACACTGAAGCTTTCTTT; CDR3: CASSEAGSNTEAFF
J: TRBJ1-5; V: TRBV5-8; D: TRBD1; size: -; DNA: TGTGCCAGCAGCCTAGGGACAGGGGCCCAGCATTTT; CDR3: CASSLGTGAQHF
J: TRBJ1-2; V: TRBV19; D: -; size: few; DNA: TGTGCCAGTAGTATAGCCAGGGACTATGGCTACACCTTC; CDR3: CASSIARDYGYTF
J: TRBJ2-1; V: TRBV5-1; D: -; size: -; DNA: TGCGCCAGCAGCCCGCGACAGACCTACAATGAGCAGTTCTTC; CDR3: CASSPRQTYNEQFF
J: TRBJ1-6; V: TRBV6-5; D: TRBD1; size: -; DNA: TGTGCCAGCAGTTTCACAGGGGGCAGGGATTCACCCCTCCACTTT; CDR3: CASSFTGGRDSPLHF
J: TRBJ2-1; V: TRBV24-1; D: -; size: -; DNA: TGTGCCACCGGAGAGGATGAGCAGTTCTTC; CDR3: CATGEDEQFF
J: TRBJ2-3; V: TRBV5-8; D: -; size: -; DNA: TGTGCCAGCAGCTTGGACAGGGTTGAAACAGATACGCAGTATTTT; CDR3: CASSLDRVETDTQYF
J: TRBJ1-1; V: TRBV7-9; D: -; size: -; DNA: TGTGCCAGCAGCTTAGTGGGGTCAAGCGGGGCTTTCTTT; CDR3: CASSLVGSSGAFF
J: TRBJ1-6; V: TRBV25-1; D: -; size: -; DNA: TGTGCCAGCAGTGAATTGAGTTCACCCCTCCACTTT; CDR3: CASSELSSPLHF
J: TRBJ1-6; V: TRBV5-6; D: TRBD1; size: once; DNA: TGTGCCAGCAGCTTGCCCGGGACAGGGTTTTCACCCCTCCACTTT; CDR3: CASSLPGTGFSPLHF
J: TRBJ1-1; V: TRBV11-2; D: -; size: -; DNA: TGTGCCAGCAGCTTTACAGGGAACACTGAAGCTTTCTTT; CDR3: CASSFTGNTEAFF
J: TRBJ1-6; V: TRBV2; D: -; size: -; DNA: TGTGCCAGCAGTTCTCATGCGGGAAATTCACCCCTCCACTTT; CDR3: CASSSHAGNSPLHF
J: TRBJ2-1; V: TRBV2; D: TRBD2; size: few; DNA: TGTGCCAGCAGTAGCGAGGGCCTAGCGGGCCGCTACAATGAGCAGTTCTTC; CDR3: CASSSEGLAGRYNEQFF
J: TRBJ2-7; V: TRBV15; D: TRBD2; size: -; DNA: TGTGCCACCAGCAGAGATACCTCGGGGGGAGAGCAGTACTTC; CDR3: CATSRDTSGGEQYF
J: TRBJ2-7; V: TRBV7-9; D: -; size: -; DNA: TGTGCCAGCAGTTATTACGGGGGCGAGCAGTACTTC; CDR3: CASSYYGGEQYF
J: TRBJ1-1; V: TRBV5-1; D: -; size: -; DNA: TGCGCCAGCAAAAGGGAGGAGGCGAACACTGAAGCTTTCTTT; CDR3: CASKREEANTEAFF
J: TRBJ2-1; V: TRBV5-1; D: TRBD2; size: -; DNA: TGCGCCAGCAGCTCGGCAGGGAGGGTGGGGTACAATGAGCAGTTCTTC; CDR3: CASSSAGRVGYNEQFF
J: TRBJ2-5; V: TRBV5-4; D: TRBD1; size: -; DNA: TGTGCCAGCAGCTCCTCGACAGGGCTTGAAGAGACCCAGTACTTC; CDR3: CASSSSTGLEETQYF